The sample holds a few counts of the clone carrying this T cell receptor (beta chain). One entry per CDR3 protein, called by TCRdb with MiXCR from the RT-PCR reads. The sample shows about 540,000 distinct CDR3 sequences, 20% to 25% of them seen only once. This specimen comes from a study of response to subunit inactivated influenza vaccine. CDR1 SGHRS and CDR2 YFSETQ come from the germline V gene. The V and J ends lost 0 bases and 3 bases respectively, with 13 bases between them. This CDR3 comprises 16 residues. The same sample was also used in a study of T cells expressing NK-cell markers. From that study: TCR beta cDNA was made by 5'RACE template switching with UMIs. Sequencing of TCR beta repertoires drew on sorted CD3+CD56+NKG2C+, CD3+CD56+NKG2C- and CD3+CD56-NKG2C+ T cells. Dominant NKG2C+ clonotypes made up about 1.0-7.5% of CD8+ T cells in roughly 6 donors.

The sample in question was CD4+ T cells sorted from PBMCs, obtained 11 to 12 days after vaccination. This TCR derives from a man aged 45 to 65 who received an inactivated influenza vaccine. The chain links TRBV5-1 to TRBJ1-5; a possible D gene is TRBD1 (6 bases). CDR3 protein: CASSLGAGEINQPQHF. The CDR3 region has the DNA TGCGCCAGCAGCTTGGGGGCAGGGGAAATCAATCAGCCCCAGCATTTT.